This T cell receptor (beta chain) was recovered during a study of blood T cell repertoires in COVID-19. Study-level background: Spain, Italy and the United States supplied samples that represented acute and convalescent COVID-19. The cDNA or gDNA used as material had been derived from T cells, B-cell-depleted T cells, or PBMCs.

Germline lookup yields CDR1 SGHDT and CDR2 YYEEEE. V was pared by 3 bases and J by 5 bases, with 15 bases between. The CDR3 is 15 residues long. Cohort assignment relied on participant-reported clinical history. Authors' data handling: Amplification of reference gene primers was used by the study to estimate nucleated cell counts. Data came from immunoSEQ multiplex PCR; TCRdb stores just in-frame clones and leaves some out. That table is the source of V, J and clone size, and D and trimming were worked out from the DNA. Of approximately 360,000 clones in the sample, roughly 90% were seen once. The chain joins TRBV5-6 to TRBJ1-5; D unresolved. Material: PBMCs or T cells enriched from blood (not recorded which). The TCR comes from a woman in her twenties or thirties with acute COVID-19. This CDR3 is CASSYGPLAHQPQHF. CDR3 nucleotides: TGTGCCAGCAGCTATGGGCCCCTTGCACATCAGCCCCAGCATTTT.